This T cell receptor (beta chain) comes out of a study of blood T cell repertoires in COVID-19. For the study at large: The United States, Italy and Spain provided the acute and convalescent COVID-19 samples. T cells, B-cell-depleted T cells, or PBMCs supplied cDNA or gDNA.

CDR3 length equals 18 residues. With 5 bases clipped from V and 0 bases from J, the junction kept 12 bases outside the gene matches. Germline V CDR1 and CDR2: MDHEN, SYDVKM. Individuals in the exposed group had encountered a COVID-19 case within 2 weeks preceding study entry. Original processing notes: Amplified reference gene primers provided the basis for estimating nucleated cell counts. The assay was immunoSEQ multiplex PCR, and TCRdb's table has in-frame clones only and misses some. V and J calls and clone size follow that table, whereas D and trimming were derived from the DNA. The sample gives a few hundred thousand clones, about 88% of which show up once; around 0.92% is in the top ten.

The sequence came from a woman in her twenties or thirties who had been exposed to COVID-19. The sequenced sample was PBMCs or T cells enriched from blood (not recorded which). The chain joins TRBV28 to TRBJ1-5; 8 nucleotides agree with TRBD1. The CDR3 DNA reads as TGTGCCAGCAGTCTTCCGGGACAGGTTGATTATAGCAATCAGCCCCAGCATTTT. It translates to CASSLPGQVDYSNQPQHF.